This T cell receptor beta chain comes out of a study of CD8+ T cells in alopecia areata. Study-level results: Lesional tissue from the scalp (especially in alopecia totalis/universalis) showed higher clonality than normal scalp.

This clone was seen only a few times. The target antigen is unknown. Isolated RNA was reverse transcribed into cDNA used as the sequencing template. Repertoires were generated with immunoSEQ multiplex PCR, while TCRdb's copy carries only in-frame clones and drops some. The sample has fewer than 150,000 clones, around two fifths seen once. CD4+ and CD8+ T cells were sorted from PBMCs stained for CD3, CD4 and CD8. From germline, CDR1 is SGHTA and CDR2 FQGNSA. CDR3 length: 13 residues. The V end lost 1 base, the J end lost 5 bases, and 5 bases lay between the germline ends. This chain connects TRBV7-2 to TRBJ2-2; D remains unclear. The clonotype comes from a human donor with alopecia areata. Sequenced material: CD4+ T cells sorted from blood. CDR3 region: CASSLERTGELFF. DNA for the CDR3: TGTGCCAGCAGCTTAGAAAGGACCGGGGAGCTGTTTTTT. The full variable domain, rest sourced from reference TRBV7-2 and TRBJ2-2, is GAGVSQSPSNKVTEKGKDVELRCDPISGHTALYWYRQSLGQGLEFLIYFQGNSAPDKSGLPSDRFSAERTGGSVSTLTIQRTQQEDSAVYLCASSLERTGELFFGEGSRLTVL.